The clone carrying this T cell receptor (beta chain) was detected ten times or more. Its antigen is as yet unknown. The data derive from a study of blood T cells in healthy people across ages. Study conclusions and caveats: Naive and antigen-experienced cells could not be conclusively compared, given unsorted PBMCs. CMV infection status of these donors was not known. Donors of long life had a larger count of naive CD4+ cells and greater diversity than aged donors. Estimated diversity that came from one million T cells was considered an underestimate.

It was with a sample-barcoded 5' primer and a J-beta primer mix that a second PCR of roughly 7 to 12 cycles was run. From the 5' RACE reads, TCRdb called clonotypes with MiXCR, one entry per CDR3 protein. Among about 1.5 million distinct CDR3 sequences listed, roughly 43% were seen once. The CDR3 extends over 12 amino acids. With 5 bases removed from V and 0 bases from J, the gap between germline ends came to 6 bases. The germline gives CDR1 SQVTM, CDR2 ANQGSEA. This chain connects TRBV29-1 to TRBJ2-3; D is undetermined. This clonotype was sampled from a woman younger than 35 in good health. Sequences were obtained from blood. The CDR3 protein is CSVKPSTDTQYF. For the CDR3, the DNA is TGCAGCGTTAAACCTAGCACAGATACGCAGTATTTT.